This is a list of T cell receptor beta chains from one sample in a study of T-cell memory formation after mild COVID-19. TCRdb recomputed calls from the 5' RACE reads with MiXCR, one row per CDR3 protein. This table holds 560,000 or so distinct CDR3 sequences, around a sixth found once. The specimen was PBMCs or a T cell subset sorted from them (not recorded which). The source of these receptors is an adult woman who had mild COVID-19 (a few samples of this study predate the infection). Cell type and time point are not known. Each CDR3 is given with its conserved first and last residue. D genes are given only for firm matches. Only some rows state a clone size, as once, few, many or a class for expanded clones.

TRBJ2-7 - many TRBV7-9 CASSPRQATYEQYF TGTGCCAGCAGCCCCCGACAGGCCACCTACGAGCAGTACTTC
TRBJ1-6 - - TRBV4-1 CASSQDDASNSPLHF TGCGCCAGCAGCCAAGACGACGCCTCGAATTCACCCCTCCACTTT
TRBJ2-3 - - TRBV6-2/TRBV6-3 CASSSNRRGTDTQYF TGTGCCAGCAGCTCAAATAGGAGAGGCACAGATACGCAGTATTTT
TRBJ2-7 - - TRBV20-1 CSAVVRPGDEQYF TGCAGTGCTGTCGTAAGACCGGGGGACGAGCAGTACTTC
TRBJ1-3 TRBD1 - TRBV9 CASSARGQGWSSGNTIYF TGTGCCAGCAGCGCCAGGGGACAGGGATGGAGCTCTGGAAACACCATATATTTT
TRBJ2-7 - many TRBV5-6 CASSLADYEQYF TGTGCCAGCAGCTTAGCCGACTACGAGCAGTACTTC
TRBJ2-1 TRBD2 few TRBV10-3 CAISEFPSGRSSYNEQFF TGTGCCATCAGTGAGTTTCCTAGCGGCCGTAGCTCCTACAATGAGCAGTTCTTC
TRBJ1-5 TRBD1 few TRBV28 CASRDRVNQPQHF TGTGCCAGCAGAGACAGGGTGAATCAGCCCCAGCATTTT
TRBJ1-1 TRBD1 many TRBV5-1 CASSLFGQGDTEAFF TGCGCCAGCAGCTTGTTTGGACAGGGGGATACTGAAGCTTTCTTT
TRBJ1-1 - few TRBV5-1 CASSLRFDTEAFF TGCGCCAGCAGCTTGAGGTTCGACACTGAAGCTTTCTTT
TRBJ2-1 - - TRBV7-9 CASSFIPGSGNEQFF TGTGCCAGCAGCTTTATCCCAGGGTCAGGGAATGAGCAGTTCTTC
TRBJ1-5 - few TRBV7-9 CASSLIGDQPQHF TGTGCCAGCAGCTTAATAGGGGACCAGCCCCAGCATTTT
TRBJ2-1 - - TRBV9 CASSVGGSAYNEQFF TGTGCCAGCAGCGTAGGGGGTAGCGCCTACAATGAGCAGTTCTTC
TRBJ2-5 - few TRBV19 CASSIKSSGTQYF TGTGCCAGTAGTATAAAGAGCAGTGGGACCCAGTACTTC
TRBJ2-3 - few TRBV15 CATSRKGRPDTDTQYF TGTGCCACCAGCAGAAAAGGAAGACCCGACACAGATACGCAGTATTTT
TRBJ2-7 - few TRBV5-6 CASSLPAYEQYF TGTGCCAGCAGCTTGCCAGCTTACGAGCAGTACTTC
TRBJ2-7 TRBD2 - TRBV7-9 CASSSLAGGPYEQYF TGTGCCAGCAGCTCGCTAGCGGGGGGGCCTTACGAGCAGTACTTC
TRBJ2-1 TRBD2 few TRBV11-2 CASSTGLALVNEQFF TGTGCCAGCAGTACGGGACTAGCGCTTGTCAATGAGCAGTTCTTC
TRBJ2-1 TRBD2 few TRBV4-2 CASSQDAGTSGRNEQFF TGTGCCAGCAGCCAAGATGCCGGGACTAGCGGGAGGAATGAGCAGTTCTTC
TRBJ2-1 TRBD2 few TRBV12-3/TRBV12-4 CASRVAGDEQFF TGTGCCAGCAGGGTAGCGGGGGATGAGCAGTTCTTC
TRBJ1-1 - - TRBV12-3/TRBV12-4 CASSQSAANTEAFF TGTGCCAGCAGCCAATCCGCCGCGAACACTGAAGCTTTCTTT
TRBJ1-1 - - TRBV6-5 CASSYLQQNTEAFF TGTGCCAGCAGTTACTTACAGCAGAACACTGAAGCTTTCTTT
TRBJ1-6 TRBD1 few TRBV5-4 CASSGTGDNSPLHF TGTGCCAGCAGCGGGACAGGGGATAATTCACCCCTCCACTTT
TRBJ2-1 TRBD2 few TRBV6-2/TRBV6-3 CASSRLAGDSEQFF TGTGCCAGCAGTCGACTAGCGGGAGATTCTGAGCAGTTCTTC
TRBJ2-6 TRBD1 few TRBV5-5 CASSWDRLDSGANVLTF TGTGCCAGCAGCTGGGACAGGTTAGACTCTGGGGCCAACGTCCTGACTTTC
TRBJ2-7 TRBD2 few TRBV6-1 CASSVMTSWSRYEQYF TGTGCCAGCAGTGTTATGACTAGCTGGAGTCGATACGAGCAGTACTTC
TRBJ2-1 - few TRBV7-7 CASSLGTKGEEQFF TGTGCTAGCAGCTTAGGGACCAAGGGCGAGGAGCAGTTCTTC
TRBJ2-3 TRBD1 - TRBV4-2 CASRFGQELDTQYF TGTGCCAGCCGATTCGGACAGGAACTAGATACGCAGTATTTT